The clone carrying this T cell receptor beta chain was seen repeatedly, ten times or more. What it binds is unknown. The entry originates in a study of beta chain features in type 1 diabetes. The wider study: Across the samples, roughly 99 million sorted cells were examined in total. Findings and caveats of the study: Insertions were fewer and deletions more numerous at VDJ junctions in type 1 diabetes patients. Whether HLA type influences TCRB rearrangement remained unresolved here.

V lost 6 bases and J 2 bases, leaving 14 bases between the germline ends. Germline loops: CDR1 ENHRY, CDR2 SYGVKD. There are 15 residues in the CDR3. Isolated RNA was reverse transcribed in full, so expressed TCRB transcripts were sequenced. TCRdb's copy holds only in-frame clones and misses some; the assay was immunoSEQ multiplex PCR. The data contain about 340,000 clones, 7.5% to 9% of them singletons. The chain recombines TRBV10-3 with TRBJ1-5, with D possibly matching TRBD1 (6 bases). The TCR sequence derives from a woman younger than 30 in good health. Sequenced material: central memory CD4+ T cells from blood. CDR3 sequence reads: CAIRQGLEGNQPQHF. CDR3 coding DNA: TGTGCCATCAGGCAGGGGCTGGAGGGCAATCAGCCCCAGCATTTT.